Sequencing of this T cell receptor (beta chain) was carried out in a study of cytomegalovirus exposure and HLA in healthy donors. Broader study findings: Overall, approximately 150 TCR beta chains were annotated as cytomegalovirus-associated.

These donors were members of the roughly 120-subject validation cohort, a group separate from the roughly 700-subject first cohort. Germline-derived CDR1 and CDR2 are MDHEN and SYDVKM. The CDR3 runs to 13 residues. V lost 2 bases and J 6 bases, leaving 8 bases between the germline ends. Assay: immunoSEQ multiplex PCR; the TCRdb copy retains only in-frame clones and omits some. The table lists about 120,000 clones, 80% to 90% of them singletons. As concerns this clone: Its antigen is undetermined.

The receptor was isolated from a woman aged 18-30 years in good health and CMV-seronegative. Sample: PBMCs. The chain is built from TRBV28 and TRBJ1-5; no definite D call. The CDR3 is CASSLLTGQPQHF. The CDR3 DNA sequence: TGTGCCAGCAGTTTACTTACGGGTCAGCCCCAGCATTTT.